This section outlines one TCR beta chain sequence together with its context. The sample originates from a study of graft-versus-host responses after intestinal transplantation. The overall study: Grafts that recipients had were multivisceral, liver-intestinal, or isolated intestinal transplants. Recipients across the board were started on anti-thymocyte globulin induction, then kept on tacrolimus and steroids for around three years.

Study-wide results and limits: Declines in HvG clones occurring early post-transplant were associated with peak circulating GvH clone levels.

Responders that carried the CFSE label, roughly 200,000 of them, were plated with roughly 200,000 irradiated, violet-dye-labeled stimulator cells. Post-reaction sorting isolated proliferating CFSE-low CD3+CD4+ and CD3+CD8+ responders. Here immunoSEQ multiplex PCR was the method, and the copy in TCRdb shows in-frame clones only, minus some. Among more than 12,000 clones listed, roughly two fifths were seen once. Germline V gives CDR1 ENHRY, CDR2 SYGVKD. The V segment lost 6 bases and the J segment 0 bases; nucleotides outside the gene matches: 5. This CDR3 is built from 15 residues. The gene calls are TRBV10-3 and TRBJ2-1, with 7 bases aligning to TRBD1. This receptor was obtained from a human patient who received an intestinal transplant. This specimen consisted of alloreactive CD8+ T cells from a mixed lymphocyte reaction culture, obtained before intestinal transplant. The subset is: CFSE-low proliferating T cells sorted from roughly six-day pre-transplant mixed lymphocyte reaction (GvH or HvG direction). In DNA, the CDR3 is TGTGCCATCAGCGGGTGGGACAGCTCCTACAATGAGCAGTTCTTC. Translated: CAISGWDSSYNEQFF.